This TCR beta chain came from a study of T cell responses to AZD1222 COVID-19 vaccine. Study as a whole: The study pooled second doses at about 4 or about 12 weeks. Findings and limits, study-wide: White British donors predominated, females outnumbered males, and clonal diversity was possibly underestimated. Spike-wide vaccine-associated CD4 TCRs dominated at 160-218 and 743-854. Spike-specific TCRs gained breadth and depth after people received two AZD1222 doses.

Data came from immunoSEQ multiplex PCR; TCRdb stores just in-frame clones and leaves some out. Found here are around 180,000 clones, 85% to 90% of them singletons; the top ten hold about 6.9%. Points on this clone: No antigen is known for it.

Germline V gene sequence: CDR1 MDHEN, CDR2 SYDVKM. CDR3 length: 14 amino acids. The V and J ends lost 3 bases and 3 bases respectively, with 12 bases between them. The source of this sequence is an adult in good health. The source was peripheral blood, collected on day 0 of AZD1222 vaccination. The gene calls are TRBV28 and TRBJ2-7; a weak D match, TRBD1 (5 bases). The CDR3 DNA reads as TGTGCCAGCAGTTTTAGCAGGGTGATCTACGAGCAGTACTTC. Translation gives CASSFSRVIYEQYF.